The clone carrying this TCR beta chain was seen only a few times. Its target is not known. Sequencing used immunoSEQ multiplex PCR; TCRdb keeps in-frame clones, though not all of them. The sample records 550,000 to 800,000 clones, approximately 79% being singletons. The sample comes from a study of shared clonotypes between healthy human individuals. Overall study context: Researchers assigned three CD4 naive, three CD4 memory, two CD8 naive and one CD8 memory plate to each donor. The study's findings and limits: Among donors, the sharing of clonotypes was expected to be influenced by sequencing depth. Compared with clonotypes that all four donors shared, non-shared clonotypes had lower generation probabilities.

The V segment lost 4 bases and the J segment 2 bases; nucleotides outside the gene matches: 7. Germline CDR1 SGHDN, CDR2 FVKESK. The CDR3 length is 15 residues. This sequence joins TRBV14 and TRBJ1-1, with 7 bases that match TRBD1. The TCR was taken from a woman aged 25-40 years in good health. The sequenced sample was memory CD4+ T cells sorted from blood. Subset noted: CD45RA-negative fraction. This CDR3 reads CASSRKTGVNTEAFF. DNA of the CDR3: TGTGCCAGCAGCCGGAAAACAGGGGTAAACACTGAAGCTTTCTTT.